This T cell receptor (beta chain) comes out of a study of T cell responses to AZD1222 COVID-19 vaccine. Germline V lookup: CDR1 MNHNY, CDR2 SVGAGI (reference sequence). V lost 6 bases, J lost 7 bases, and 12 bases stayed unmatched. The CDR3 contains 15 residues. As to this clone: What it binds is unknown.

Whole-study results and caveats: The study found vaccine-associated CD4 TCRs spanning spike, dominant at 160-218 and 743-854. None of the repertoires were sampled until the peak T cell response had passed. Donors skewed white British and female; clonal diversity was possibly underestimated. Just a handful of AZD1222 recipients were seropositive at baseline.

Clones were sequenced by immunoSEQ multiplex PCR, and TCRdb holds only the in-frame ones, with some missing. The table has approximately 89,000 clones, 88% seen once; the top ten hold less than 3.5%. The clonotype comes from an adult in good health. The source material was peripheral blood, sampled on day 0 of AZD1222 vaccination. The genes are TRBV6-6 and TRBJ1-2; 9 bases match TRBD1. For the CDR3, the DNA is TGTGCCAGCAGCCGTCCCGGGACAGGGTACGGTGGCTACACCTTC. It yields the protein CASSRPGTGYGGYTF.